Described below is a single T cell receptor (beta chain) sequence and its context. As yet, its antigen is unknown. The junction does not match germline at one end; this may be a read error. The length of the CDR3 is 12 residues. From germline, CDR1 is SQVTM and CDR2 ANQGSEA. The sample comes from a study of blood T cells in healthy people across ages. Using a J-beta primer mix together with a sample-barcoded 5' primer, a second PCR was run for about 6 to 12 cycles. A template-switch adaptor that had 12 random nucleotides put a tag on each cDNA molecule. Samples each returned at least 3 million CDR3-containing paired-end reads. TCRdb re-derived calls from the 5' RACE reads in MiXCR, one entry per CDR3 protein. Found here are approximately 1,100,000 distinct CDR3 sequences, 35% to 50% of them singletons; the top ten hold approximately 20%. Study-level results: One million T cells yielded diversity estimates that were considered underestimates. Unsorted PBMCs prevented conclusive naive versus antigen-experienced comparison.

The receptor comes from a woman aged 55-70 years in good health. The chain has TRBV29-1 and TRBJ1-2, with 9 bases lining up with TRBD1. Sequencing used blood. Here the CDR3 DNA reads TGCAGCGCTACAGGGGGCAACTGTGGCTACACCTTC. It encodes CSATGGNCGYTF.